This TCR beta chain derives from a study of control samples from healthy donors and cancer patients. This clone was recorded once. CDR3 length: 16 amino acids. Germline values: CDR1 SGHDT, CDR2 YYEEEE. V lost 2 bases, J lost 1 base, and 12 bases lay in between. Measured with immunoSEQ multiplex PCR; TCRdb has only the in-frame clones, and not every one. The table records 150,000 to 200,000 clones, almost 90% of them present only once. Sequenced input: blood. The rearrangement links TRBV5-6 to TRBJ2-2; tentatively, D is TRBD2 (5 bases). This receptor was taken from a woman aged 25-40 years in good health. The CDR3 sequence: CASSFFLDWNTGELFF. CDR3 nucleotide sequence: TGTGCCAGCAGCTTCTTTCTGGACTGGAACACCGGGGAGCTGTTTTTT.